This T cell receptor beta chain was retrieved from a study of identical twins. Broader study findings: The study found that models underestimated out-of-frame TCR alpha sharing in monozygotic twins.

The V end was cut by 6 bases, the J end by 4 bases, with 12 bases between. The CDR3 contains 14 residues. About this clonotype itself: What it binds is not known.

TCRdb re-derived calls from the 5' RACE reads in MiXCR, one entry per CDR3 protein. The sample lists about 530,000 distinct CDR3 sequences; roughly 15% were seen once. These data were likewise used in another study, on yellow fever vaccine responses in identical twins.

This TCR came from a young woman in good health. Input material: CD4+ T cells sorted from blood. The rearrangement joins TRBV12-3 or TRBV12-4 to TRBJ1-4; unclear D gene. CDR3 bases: TGTGCCAGCAGCAGCGCTCAGGTTAATGAAAAACTGTTTTTT. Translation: CASSSAQVNEKLFF.